This T cell receptor beta chain was profiled in a study of cytomegalovirus exposure and HLA in healthy donors. Study at large: In terms of ancestry, the Caucasian-associated cluster contained about 80% of the roughly 400 genotyped donors.

The PCR had 60 Vbeta and 13 Jbeta primers. Measured with immunoSEQ multiplex PCR; TCRdb has only the in-frame clones, and not every one. This sample's clone table lists 200,000 to 250,000 clones. This CDR3 region has 13 residues. The ends lost 6 bases at V and 5 bases at J; junction bases unmatched: 7. CDR1 and CDR2 (germline): MNHEY, SVGAGI. Study-wide points: Further analysis was carried out later, and it showed several of the most significant clusters appearing linked to common viral pathogens. Specific recognition of CMV antigens was confirmed in vitro for a few chains (all CMV-associated). TCR sequences were mostly rare, though some public TCRs occurred in many donors.

Details on this clone: The antigen remains undetermined.

The V call is TRBV6-5, the J call TRBJ2-7; TRBD2 matches at 7 bases. Sequenced input: PBMCs. The origin of this receptor is a girl aged 2 to 9 in good health and CMV-seropositive. The CDR3 reads CASRSGGRNEQYF. The CDR3, as DNA: TGTGCCAGCAGGTCGGGAGGTCGGAACGAGCAGTACTTC.